These 27 T cell receptor beta chains share one sample of origin, sequenced in a study of Graves' ophthalmopathy and Graves' hyperthyroidism. Investigators amplified TCR beta CDR3 regions from RNA transcripts. The first-round RT-PCR employed HTBI primers together with the Qiagen OneStep RT-PCR kit. A multiplex PCR was then performed as the second round. TCRdb reprocessed the multiplex PCR reads via MiXCR and lists one record per CDR3 protein. The table shows under 350,000 distinct CDR3 sequences, with roughly a sixth occurring only once. Input material: peripheral blood. The receptor set was obtained from an adult man with Graves' ophthalmopathy.

Concerning this clonotype: Since a much larger clone is just one base distant, this may be a read error. The CDR3 coding sequence is TGTGCCAGCAGCCATCTCGGGACAGAGTACGCTTTCTTT. It is translated as CASSHLGTEYAFF. The chain couples TRBV3-1 to TRBJ1-1; TRBD1 matches 7 bases. The CDR3 is 13 amino acids. Germline lookup yields CDR1 LGHDT and CDR2 YNNKEL (reference sequence). V was pared by 3 bases and J by 11 bases, with 9 bases of the junction left unmatched.

This clonotype was detected ten times or more. The V gene is TRBV3-1, the J gene TRBJ2-7; 9 bases agree with TRBD2. CDR1 is LGHDT and CDR2 is YNNKEL in the germline V gene (reference sequence). The CDR3 consists of 16 residues. J was trimmed by 6 bases and V by 1 base; bases with no gene match: 10. CDR3 in amino acids: CASSQASGLAGVEQYF. DNA of the CDR3: TGTGCCAGCAGCCAAGCCTCCGGATTAGCGGGAGTCGAGCAGTACTTC.

This chain connects TRBV6-5 to TRBJ1-2; 8 nucleotides match TRBD1. The CDR3 is 15 amino acids. The V gene's germline CDR1 is MNHEY and CDR2 SVGAGI. V lost 2 bases, J lost 2 bases, and 4 bases stayed unmatched. CDR3 protein: CASSYQGARNYGYTF. The DNA of the CDR3 is TGTGCCAGCAGTTACCAGGGGGCGCGGAACTATGGCTACACCTTC.

This clonotype was counted at least ten times. The V call is TRBV6-5, the J call TRBJ2-5; possibly TRBD2 for D (5 bases). Trimming shortened V by 0 bases and J by 5 bases, and 13 bases separated the two germline ends. Germline CDR1 MNHEY, CDR2 SVGAGI. The CDR3 runs 15 residues. Here the CDR3 reads CASSYSRVARETQYF. In DNA form, the CDR3 reads TGTGCCAGCAGTTACTCGAGGGTAGCAAGGGAGACCCAGTACTTC.

The chain combines TRBV10-1 with TRBJ1-1; 7 bases are a match to TRBD1. The CDR3 contains 14 residues. With 6 bases clipped from V and 3 bases from J, the junction kept 7 bases outside the gene matches. Per germline, CDR1 WNHNN and CDR2 SYGVQD (reference sequence). The CDR3 reads CASSPGQADTEAFF. For the CDR3, the DNA is TGCGCCAGCAGCCCCGGACAGGCGGACACTGAAGCTTTCTTT.

The sample holds many counts of this clonotype. This chain links TRBV20-1 with TRBJ2-7; TRBD2 agrees at 11 bases. Unmatched junction bases numbered 11, after V lost 3 bases and J lost 1 base. Germline values: CDR1 DFQATT, CDR2 SNEGSKA (reference sequence). CDR3 length: 17 residues. The CDR3 loop reads CSARDQAGTSGSYEQYF. CDR3 sequence (DNA): TGCAGTGCTAGGGACCAAGCCGGGACTAGCGGATCCTACGAGCAGTACTTC.

At least ten counts were recorded for this clonotype. The CDR3 is CSAPTRGTSMTDTQYF. The CDR3 coding sequence is TGCAGTGCCCCTACGAGGGGGACTAGCATGACAGATACGCAGTATTTT. The J gene is TRBJ2-3, the V gene TRBV20-1; 9 bases map to TRBD2. J was trimmed by 3 bases and V by 6 bases; bases with no gene match: 13. The CDR3 spans 16 residues. Germline assignment: CDR1 DFQATT and CDR2 SNEGSKA (reference sequence).

This clonotype showed up many times. The chain is built from TRBV7-9 and TRBJ2-7; either TRBD1 or TRBD2 may fit D (7 bases each). The CDR3 extends over 14 amino acids. V lost 4 bases to trimming and J lost 6 bases, with 16 bases between them. Germline V gene lookup returns CDR1 SEHNR and CDR2 FQNEAQ (reference sequence). As DNA, the CDR3 is TGTGCCAGCAGCTGGGCAGGGGGGGCCGTCGAGCAGTACTTC. Translating gives CASSWAGGAVEQYF.

This clonotype came up many times. This chain joins TRBV28 and TRBJ2-7; 9 bases map to TRBD1. Germline CDR1 is MDHEN and CDR2 is SYDVKM. The CDR3 totals 14 residues. Germline trimming cut 5 bases from V and 3 bases from J; bases unmatched to any gene: 5. The CDR3 here is CASSRDRVIYEQYF. CDR3 bases: TGTGCCAGCAGTCGGGACAGGGTAATCTACGAGCAGTACTTC.

This clonotype occurred once. CDR3 sequence reads: CASSNQFSNQPQHF. CDR3 nucleotide sequence: TGTGCCAGTAGTAATCAGTTTAGCAATCAGCCCCAGCATTTT. The gene calls are TRBV19 and TRBJ1-5; the D is unclear. The germline gives CDR1 LNHDA, CDR2 SQIVND (reference sequence). Trimming took off 4 bases at V and 0 bases at J, with 7 bases between the two ends. The CDR3 extends over 14 amino acids.

The gene calls are TRBV20-1 and TRBJ1-6; D is unclear. Germline CDR1 is DFQATT and CDR2 is SNEGSKA (reference sequence). V lost 2 bases and J 10 bases, leaving 30 bases between the germline ends. The CDR3 runs 19 residues. The CDR3 region has the DNA TGCAGTGCTAGAACGTATAGTGACCCTTGGGCAAGTGTTAACTCACCCCTCCACTTT. Protein product: CSARTYSDPWASVNSPLHF.

In its sample, this clonotype was seen many times. Germline is not matched at one junction end, which may reflect a read error. The CDR3 reads CASSLRTGPTGELFF. The CDR3, as DNA: TGTGCTAGCAGCTTACGTACGGGTCCGACCGGGGAGCTGTTTTTT. The chain is built from TRBV7-7 and TRBJ2-2, with D unclear. The CDR3 totals 15 residues. Germline V CDR1 and CDR2: SSHAT, FNYEAQ (reference sequence).

This clonotype appeared many times. The chain has TRBV19 and TRBJ1-2; 8 nucleotides match TRBD1. Germline CDR1 is LNHDA and CDR2 is SQIVND (reference sequence). CDR3 length: 13 residues. V gave up 6 bases and J gave up 6 bases; unmatched junction bases: 6. The CDR3 DNA sequence: TGTGCCAGTAGGCTCCAGGGGGCGGATGGCTACACCTTC. Its translation: CASRLQGADGYTF.

Only a few counts were recorded for this clonotype. J is TRBJ2-5 and V is TRBV7-8; weak D call: TRBD2 (6 bases). The CDR3 has 15 residues. The V end was cut by 1 base, the J end by 1 base, with 10 bases between. Germline loops: CDR1 SGHVS, CDR2 FQNEAQ. The CDR3 reads CASSLELGSQETQYF. The CDR3, as DNA: TGTGCCAGCAGCTTAGAGCTCGGGAGCCAAGAGACCCAGTACTTC.

There are many counts of this clonotype. V gene TRBV15 combines with J gene TRBJ2-7, with D unclear. The CDR3 has 19 residues. The germline V gene has CDR1 LNHNV and CDR2 YYDKDF (reference sequence). The ends were cut back, 0 bases at V and 3 bases at J, with 24 bases in the middle. For the CDR3, the DNA is TGTGCCACCAGCAGAGATTATCCAAGAGAATCCGCTAACTTCTACGAGCAGTACTTC. Translated, it gives CATSRDYPRESANFYEQYF.

This clonotype showed up many times. J is TRBJ2-7 and V is TRBV30; D is unresolved. The CDR3 contains 15 residues. From germline, CDR1 is GTSNPN and CDR2 SVGIG (reference sequence). Trimming pared 2 bases from V and 6 bases from J, leaving 20 bases between. CDR3 DNA sequence: TGTGCCTGGAGTAGCCCCCCGAGGCGAAAGGGCGAGCAGTACTTC. Its translation is CAWSSPPRRKGEQYF.

This clonotype was seen repeatedly, ten times or more. The chain links TRBV29-1 to TRBJ2-7, with D possibly being TRBD2 (6 bases). CDR1 is SQVTM and CDR2 is ANQGSEA in the germline V gene. Trimming pared 7 bases from V and 6 bases from J, leaving 19 bases between. This CDR3 comprises 13 residues. The CDR3 here is CSGAQVRAGEQYF. The CDR3 coding sequence is TGCAGCGGTGCACAGGTTAGAGCGGGCGAGCAGTACTTC.

This clonotype was recorded at least ten times. The gene calls are TRBV27 and TRBJ1-1; maybe TRBD1 (5 bases). This CDR3 spans 16 amino acids. V shed 5 bases and J shed 0 bases, with 16 bases lying between them. Per the germline V gene, CDR1 is MNHEY and CDR2 is SMNVEV (reference sequence). In nucleotides, the CDR3 is TGTGCCAGCAGTCCCCGAGGGACCGTCATGAACACTGAAGCTTTCTTT. It codes for CASSPRGTVMNTEAFF.

This clonotype has a count of ten or more. This chain links TRBV7-2 with TRBJ2-5; 8 nucleotides align to TRBD2. The germline V gene encodes CDR1 SGHTA and CDR2 FQGNSA. Trimming at V came to 1 base and at J to 1 base, leaving 2 bases not matched to a gene. CDR3 length: 15 amino acids. In DNA, the CDR3 is TGTGCCAGCAGCTTAGGACTAGCGTTCCAAGAGACCCAGTACTTC. It yields the protein CASSLGLAFQETQYF.

This clonotype was seen many times. The V gene is TRBV5-1, the J gene TRBJ2-7, with a weak D call TRBD2 (6 bases). CDR3 length: 16 amino acids. Germline CDR1 is SGHRS and CDR2 is YFSETQ. The V and J ends lost 6 bases and 0 bases respectively, with 19 bases between them. The CDR3, as DNA: TGCGCCAGCACCAAGGCAAGCGGACTAATCTCCTACGAGCAGTACTTC. Translation: CASTKASGLISYEQYF.

This clonotype was observed many times. This chain links TRBV15 with TRBJ2-7; TRBD1 aligns across 9 bases. Trimming removed 0 bases from V and 3 bases from J; junction bases left unmatched: 9. Germline assignment: CDR1 LNHNV and CDR2 YYDKDF (reference sequence). The CDR3 is 17 amino acids. The CDR3 sequence is CATSRDPPGTGLYEQYF. Written as DNA, the CDR3 is TGTGCCACCAGCAGAGATCCCCCCGGGACAGGGCTCTACGAGCAGTACTTC.

This clonotype has at least ten counts. The genes are TRBV2 and TRBJ1-1, with 9 nucleotides matching TRBD1. Trimming removed 7 bases from V and 1 base from J; junction bases left unmatched: 10. The germline gives CDR1 SNHLY, CDR2 FYNNEI. The CDR3 loop spans 16 amino acids. CDR3 region: CASNRPGTGRNTEAFF. In nucleotides, the CDR3 is TGTGCCAGCAACCGCCCCGGGACAGGGAGGAACACTGAAGCTTTCTTT.

This clonotype was detected many times. The chain employs TRBV5-1 and TRBJ2-7, with 8 bases fitting TRBD1. CDR1 and CDR2 (germline): SGHRS, YFSETQ. CDR3 length: 13 residues. The V gene end was trimmed by 3 bases and the J gene end by 6 bases; junction bases not matched to a gene: 5. CDR3 amino acids: CASSSTRGLEQYF. The CDR3 DNA sequence: TGCGCCAGCAGCTCTACCAGGGGGCTCGAGCAGTACTTC.

This clonotype has ten or more counts. The chain is built from TRBV5-1 and TRBJ2-6; D assignment may be TRBD1 or TRBD2 (5 bases each). There are 17 residues in the CDR3. Germline CDR1 and CDR2: SGHRS and YFSETQ. V lost 3 bases and J 2 bases, leaving 15 bases between the germline ends. The CDR3 nucleotides are TGCGCCAGCAGCTCCGGGACGGCCAGCCCTGGGGCCAACGTCCTGACTTTC. Translating it yields CASSSGTASPGANVLTF.

This chain connects TRBV6-1 to TRBJ1-1; unclear D gene. From germline, CDR1 is MNHNS and CDR2 SASEGT. Trimming stripped 5 bases from V and 2 bases from J, with 21 bases between. CDR3 length equals 17 residues. For the CDR3, the DNA is TGTGCCAGCAGTAGGCCCCCTCTGAAAGGAGTTAACACTGAAGCTTTCTTT. Protein product: CASSRPPLKGVNTEAFF.

This clonotype was seen ten or more times. V gene TRBV29-1 combines with J gene TRBJ2-2; D remains ambiguous. This CDR3 contains 12 residues. CDR1 is SQVTM, CDR2 ANQGSEA, per germline. V gave up 4 bases and J gave up 2 bases, with 5 bases separating them. CDR3 sequence: CSVGPNTGELFF. CDR3 bases: TGCAGCGTTGGCCCAAACACCGGGGAGCTGTTTTTT.

This clonotype was picked up a small number of times. The chain has TRBV19 and TRBJ1-6, with D tentatively TRBD1 (5 bases). CDR1 and CDR2 (germline): LNHDA, SQIVND (reference sequence). CDR3 size: 17 residues. The germline V and J ends were trimmed by 7 bases and 8 bases, with 24 bases remaining between them. CDR3 DNA: TGTGCCAGTACCAATAGGCGACAGTCGAATCGGGATTCACCCCTCCACTTT. Protein product: CASTNRRQSNRDSPLHF.